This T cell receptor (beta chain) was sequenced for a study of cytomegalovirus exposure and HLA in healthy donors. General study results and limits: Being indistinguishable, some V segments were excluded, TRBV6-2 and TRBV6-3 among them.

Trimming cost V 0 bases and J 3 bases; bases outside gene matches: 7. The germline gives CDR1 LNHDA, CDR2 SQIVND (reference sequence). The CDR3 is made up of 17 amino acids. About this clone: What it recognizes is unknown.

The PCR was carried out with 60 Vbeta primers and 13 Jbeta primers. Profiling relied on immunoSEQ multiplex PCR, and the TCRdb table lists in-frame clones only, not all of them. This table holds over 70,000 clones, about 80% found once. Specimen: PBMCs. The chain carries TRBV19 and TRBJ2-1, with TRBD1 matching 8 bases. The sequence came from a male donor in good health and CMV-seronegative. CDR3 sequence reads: CASSIDQETGVYNEQFF. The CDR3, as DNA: TGTGCCAGTAGTATAGATCAGGAGACAGGGGTCTACAATGAGCAGTTCTTC.